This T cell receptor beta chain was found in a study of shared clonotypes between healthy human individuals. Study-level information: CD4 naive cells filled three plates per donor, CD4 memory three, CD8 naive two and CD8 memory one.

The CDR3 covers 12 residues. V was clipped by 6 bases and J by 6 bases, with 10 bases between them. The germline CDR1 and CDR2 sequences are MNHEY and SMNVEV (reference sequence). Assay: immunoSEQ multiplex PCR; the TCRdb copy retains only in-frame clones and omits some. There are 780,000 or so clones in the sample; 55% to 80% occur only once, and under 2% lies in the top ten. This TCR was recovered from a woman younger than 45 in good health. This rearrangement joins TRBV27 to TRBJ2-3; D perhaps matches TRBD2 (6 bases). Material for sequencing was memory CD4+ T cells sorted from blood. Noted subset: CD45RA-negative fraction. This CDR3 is CASSGGTDTQYF. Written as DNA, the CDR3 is TGTGCCAGCAGCGGTGGGACTGATACGCAGTATTTT.